This entry features one TCR beta chain sequence. Antigen: not known. Vbeta (60) and Jbeta (13) primers were used in the PCR. Libraries were prepared by immunoSEQ multiplex PCR; TCRdb keeps only in-frame clonotypes and omits some of them. The sample has 150,000 or so clones, approximately 82% seen once. This specimen comes from a study of cytomegalovirus exposure and HLA in healthy donors. Broader study findings: A later analysis linked a missense variant in DCLRE1C to the trimming of TCR beta V and J genes. High specificity and sensitivity for cytomegalovirus status were reported for the classifier.

Donors likely had unrecorded immune exposures despite being nominally healthy when sampled. The sequenced material came from PBMCs. This clonotype was sampled from a woman aged 40 to 49 in good health and CMV-seropositive.

The CDR3 protein is CASSVTGGEETQYF. The CDR3 region has the DNA TGTGCCAGTAGTGTGACAGGGGGCGAAGAGACCCAGTACTTC. The chain couples TRBV19 to TRBJ2-5; TRBD1 agrees at 10 bases. Germline lookup yields CDR1 LNHDA and CDR2 SQIVND (reference sequence). V gave up 5 bases and J gave up 3 bases; unmatched junction bases: 3. CDR3 length: 14 residues.